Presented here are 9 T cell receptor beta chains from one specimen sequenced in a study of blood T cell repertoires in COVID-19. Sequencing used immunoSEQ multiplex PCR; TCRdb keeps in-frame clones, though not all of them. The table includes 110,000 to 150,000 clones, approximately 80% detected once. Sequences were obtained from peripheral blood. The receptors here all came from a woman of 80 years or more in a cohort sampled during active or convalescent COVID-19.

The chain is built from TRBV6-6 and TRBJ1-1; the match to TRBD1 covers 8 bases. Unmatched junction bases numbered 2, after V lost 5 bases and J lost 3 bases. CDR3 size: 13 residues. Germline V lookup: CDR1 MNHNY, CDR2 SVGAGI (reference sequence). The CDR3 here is CASSTTGDTEAFF. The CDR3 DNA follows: TGTGCCAGCAGTACGACAGGGGACACTGAAGCTTTCTTT.

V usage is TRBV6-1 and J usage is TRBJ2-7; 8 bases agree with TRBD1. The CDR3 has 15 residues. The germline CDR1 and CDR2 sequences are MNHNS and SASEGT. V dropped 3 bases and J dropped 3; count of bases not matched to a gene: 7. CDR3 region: CASSELPGQDYEQYV. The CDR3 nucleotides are TGTGCCAGCAGTGAGCTACCGGGACAGGACTACGAGCAGTACGTC.

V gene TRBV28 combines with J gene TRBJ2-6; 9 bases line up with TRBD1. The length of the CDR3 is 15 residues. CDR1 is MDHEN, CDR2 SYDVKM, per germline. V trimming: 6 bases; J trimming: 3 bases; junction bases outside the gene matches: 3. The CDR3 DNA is TGTGCCAGCAGCACAGGGGGCAGTGGGGCCAACGTCCTGACTTTC. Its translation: CASSTGGSGANVLTF.

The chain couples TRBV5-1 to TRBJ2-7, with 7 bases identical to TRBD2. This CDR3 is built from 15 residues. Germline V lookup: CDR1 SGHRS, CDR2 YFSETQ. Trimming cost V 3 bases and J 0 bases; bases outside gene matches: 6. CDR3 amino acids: CASSWSPGGSYEQYF. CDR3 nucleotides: TGCGCCAGCAGCTGGAGCCCGGGAGGCTCCTACGAGCAGTACTTC.

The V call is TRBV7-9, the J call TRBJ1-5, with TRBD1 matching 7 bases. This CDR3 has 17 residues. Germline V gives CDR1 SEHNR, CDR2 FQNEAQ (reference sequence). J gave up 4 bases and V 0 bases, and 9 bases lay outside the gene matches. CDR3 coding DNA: TGTGCCAGCAGCTTAGCGGAACCGGGACAGCCTAATCAGCCCCAGCATTTT. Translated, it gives CASSLAEPGQPNQPQHF.

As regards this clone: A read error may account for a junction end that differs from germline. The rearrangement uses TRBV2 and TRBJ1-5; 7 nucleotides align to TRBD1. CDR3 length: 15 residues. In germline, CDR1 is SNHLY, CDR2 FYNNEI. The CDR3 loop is CVSSIQGLPSQPQHF. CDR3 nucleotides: TGTGTCAGCAGCATACAGGGGCTCCCAAGCCAGCCCCAGCATTTT.

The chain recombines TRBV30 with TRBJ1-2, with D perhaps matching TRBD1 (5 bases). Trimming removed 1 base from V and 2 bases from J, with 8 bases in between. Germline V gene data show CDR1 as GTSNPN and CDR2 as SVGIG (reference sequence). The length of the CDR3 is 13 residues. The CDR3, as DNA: TGTGCCTGGAGTGACCACAGGAACTATGGCTACACCTTC. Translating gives CAWSDHRNYGYTF.

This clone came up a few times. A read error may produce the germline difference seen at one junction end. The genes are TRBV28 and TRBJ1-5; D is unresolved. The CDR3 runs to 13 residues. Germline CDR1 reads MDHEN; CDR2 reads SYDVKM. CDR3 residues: CASNLGSNHPQHF. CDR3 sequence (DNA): TGTGCCAGCAACCTAGGAAGCAATCATCCCCAGCATTTT.

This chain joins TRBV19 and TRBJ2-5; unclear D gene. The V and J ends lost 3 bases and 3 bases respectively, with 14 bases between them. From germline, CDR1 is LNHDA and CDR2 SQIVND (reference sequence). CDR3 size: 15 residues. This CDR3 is CASSIRHGLEETQYF. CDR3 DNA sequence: TGTGCCAGTAGTATTCGTCACGGGTTGGAAGAGACCCAGTACTTC.